The clone carrying this T cell receptor beta chain has a handful of counts. Its antigen is still unknown. The data originate from a study of T cells in Graves' hyperthyroidism and ophthalmopathy. Regarding the study as a whole: The majority of expanded thyroid clonotypes above 0.001 also appeared in blood. From stable hyperthyroidism, ophthalmopathy was set apart by a 13 V-J model. The model's output predicted ophthalmopathy at a median of 6.5 months prior to onset.

The TCR beta CDR3 regions underwent amplification using RNA transcripts as the source. RT-PCR in the first round (using the HTBI primer set) targeted the TCR CDR3. TCRdb re-called the multiplex PCR reads with MiXCR, one entry per CDR3 protein. The top ten clones hold 15% to 20% of a sample with about 570,000 distinct CDR3 sequences, around 46% of them seen once. CDR3 size: 13 residues. V lost 8 bases and J 2 bases, leaving 9 bases between the germline ends. Looked up from germline, CDR1 is MDHEN and CDR2 is SYDVKM. This chain uses TRBV28 with TRBJ2-2, with no clear D. Sequenced input: peripheral blood or thyroid tissue (not recorded which). This clonotype originated in an adult woman with Graves' disease, either hyperthyroidism or ophthalmopathy (not recorded which). The CDR3 region is CASQGPNTGELFF. CDR3 nucleotide sequence: TGTGCCAGCCAAGGGCCTAACACCGGGGAGCTGTTTTTT.